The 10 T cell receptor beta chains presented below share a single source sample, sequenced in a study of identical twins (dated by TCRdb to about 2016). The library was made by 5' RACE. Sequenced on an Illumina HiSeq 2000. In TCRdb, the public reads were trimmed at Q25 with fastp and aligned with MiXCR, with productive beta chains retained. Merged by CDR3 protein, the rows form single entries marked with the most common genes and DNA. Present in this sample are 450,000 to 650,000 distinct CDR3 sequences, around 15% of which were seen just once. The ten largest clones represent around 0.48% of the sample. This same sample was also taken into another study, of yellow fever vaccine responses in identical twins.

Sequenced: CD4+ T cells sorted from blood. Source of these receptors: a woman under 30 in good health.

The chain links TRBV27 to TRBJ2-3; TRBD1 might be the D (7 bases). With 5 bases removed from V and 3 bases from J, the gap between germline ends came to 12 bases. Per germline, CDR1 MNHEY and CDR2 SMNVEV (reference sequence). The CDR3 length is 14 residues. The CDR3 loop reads CASSATGRTDTQYF. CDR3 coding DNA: TGTGCCAGCAGTGCGACAGGGAGGACAGATACGCAGTATTTT.

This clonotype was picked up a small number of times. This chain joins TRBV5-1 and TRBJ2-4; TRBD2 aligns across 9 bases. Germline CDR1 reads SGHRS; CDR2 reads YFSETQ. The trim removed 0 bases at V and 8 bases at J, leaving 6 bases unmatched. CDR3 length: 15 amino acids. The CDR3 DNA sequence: TGCGCCAGCAGCTTGGCTCTTAGCGGGAGTGACATTCAGTACTTC. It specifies CASSLALSGSDIQYF.

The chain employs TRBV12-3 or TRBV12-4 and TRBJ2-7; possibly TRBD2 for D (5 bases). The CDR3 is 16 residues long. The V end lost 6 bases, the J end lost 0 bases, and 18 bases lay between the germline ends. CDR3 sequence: CASSPLAGLSSYEQYF. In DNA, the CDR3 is TGTGCCAGCAGCCCTTTGGCGGGCTTGAGCTCCTACGAGCAGTACTTC.

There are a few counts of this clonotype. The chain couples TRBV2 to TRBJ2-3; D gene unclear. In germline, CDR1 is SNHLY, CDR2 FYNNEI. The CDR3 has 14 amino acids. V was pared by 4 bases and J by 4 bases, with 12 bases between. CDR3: CASSGLGVADTQYF. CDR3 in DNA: TGTGCCAGCAGTGGTTTGGGTGTCGCAGATACGCAGTATTTT.

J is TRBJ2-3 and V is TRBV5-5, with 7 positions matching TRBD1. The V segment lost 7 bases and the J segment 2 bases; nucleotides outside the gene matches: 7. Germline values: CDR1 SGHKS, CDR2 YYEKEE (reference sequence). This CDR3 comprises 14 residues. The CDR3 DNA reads TGTGCCAGCGCGTTACAGGGGCTCACAGATACGCAGTATTTT. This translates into CASALQGLTDTQYF.

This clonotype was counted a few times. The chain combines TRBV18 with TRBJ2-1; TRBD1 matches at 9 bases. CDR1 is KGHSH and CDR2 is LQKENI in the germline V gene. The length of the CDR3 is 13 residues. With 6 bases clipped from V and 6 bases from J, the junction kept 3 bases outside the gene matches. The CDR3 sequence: CASSRQGVNEQFF. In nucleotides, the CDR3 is TGTGCCAGCTCCCGACAGGGGGTCAATGAGCAGTTCTTC.

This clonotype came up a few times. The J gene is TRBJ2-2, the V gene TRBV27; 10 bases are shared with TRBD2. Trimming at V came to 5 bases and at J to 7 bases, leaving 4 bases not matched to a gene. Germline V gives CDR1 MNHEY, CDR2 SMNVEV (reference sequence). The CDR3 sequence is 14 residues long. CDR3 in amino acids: CASSGLAEIGELFF. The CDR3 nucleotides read TGTGCCAGCAGTGGACTAGCGGAAATCGGGGAGCTGTTTTTT.

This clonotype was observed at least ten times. The CDR3 sequence is CASSLQGRNEQFF. CDR3 DNA sequence: TGTGCCAGCAGCCTACAGGGGAGGAATGAGCAGTTCTTC. The chain combines TRBV3-1 with TRBJ2-1; the D gene is possibly TRBD1 (7 bases). Looked up from germline, CDR1 is LGHDT and CDR2 is YNNKEL (reference sequence). Trimming took off 4 bases at V and 7 bases at J, with 11 bases between the two ends. CDR3 length: 13 amino acids.

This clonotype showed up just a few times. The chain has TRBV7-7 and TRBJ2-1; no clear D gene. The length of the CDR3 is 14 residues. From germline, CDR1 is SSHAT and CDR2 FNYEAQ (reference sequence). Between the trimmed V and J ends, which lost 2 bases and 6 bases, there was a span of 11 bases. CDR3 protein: CASSLSVGSNEQFF. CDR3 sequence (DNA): TGTGCCAGCAGCTTAAGTGTGGGCAGCAATGAGCAGTTCTTC.

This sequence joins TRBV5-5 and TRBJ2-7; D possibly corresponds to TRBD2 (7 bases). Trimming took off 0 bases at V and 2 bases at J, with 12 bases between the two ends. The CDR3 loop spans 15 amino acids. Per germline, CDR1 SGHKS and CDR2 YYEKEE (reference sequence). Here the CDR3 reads CASSLASGGTYEQYV. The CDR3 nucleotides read TGTGCCAGCAGCTTGGCCTCGGGGGGCACCTACGAGCAGTACGTC.